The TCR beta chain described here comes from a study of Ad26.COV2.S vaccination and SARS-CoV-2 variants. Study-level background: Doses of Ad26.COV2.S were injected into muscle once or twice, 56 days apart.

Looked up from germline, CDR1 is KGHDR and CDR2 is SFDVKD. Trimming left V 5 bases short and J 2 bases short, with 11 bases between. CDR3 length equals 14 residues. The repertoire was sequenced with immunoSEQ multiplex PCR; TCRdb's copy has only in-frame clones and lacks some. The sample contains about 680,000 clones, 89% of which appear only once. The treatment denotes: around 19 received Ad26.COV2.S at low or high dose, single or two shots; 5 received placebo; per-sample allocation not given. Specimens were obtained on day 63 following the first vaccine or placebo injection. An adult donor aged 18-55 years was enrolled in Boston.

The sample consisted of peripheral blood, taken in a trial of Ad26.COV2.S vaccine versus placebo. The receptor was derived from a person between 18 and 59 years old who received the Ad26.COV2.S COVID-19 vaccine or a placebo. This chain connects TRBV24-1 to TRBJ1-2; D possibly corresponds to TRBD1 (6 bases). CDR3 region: CATSAHTGNYGYTF. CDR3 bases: TGTGCCACCAGTGCCCACACAGGGAACTATGGCTACACCTTC.